This TCR beta chain appears in the sequencing data of a study of blood T cell repertoires in COVID-19. The protocol was immunoSEQ multiplex PCR, while the TCRdb copy is restricted to in-frame clones and leaves out a portion. The table includes 200,000 to 250,000 clones, approximately 90% detected once. Germline V gene sequence: CDR1 SGHVS, CDR2 FQNEAQ. There are 15 residues in the CDR3. V was pared by 5 bases and J by 6 bases, with 19 bases between. Those enrolled, adults aged roughly 18 to 89 years, came from about two dozen US areas. Two negative PCRs, clearance, or symptom resolution characterized the recovered Cohort 3 donors.

This sequence was found in a man aged 30 to 39 who had recovered from COVID-19. Input material: PBMCs or T cells enriched from blood (not recorded which). The chain carries TRBV7-8 and TRBJ1-2, with D possibly matching TRBD1 (5 bases). The CDR3 loop is CASSLTGGGLNGYTF. The DNA for the CDR3 is TGTGCCAGCAGCCTCACGGGCGGGGGGTTAAATGGCTACACCTTC.